Given below is one T cell receptor beta chain in context. Clones were read by immunoSEQ multiplex PCR, and TCRdb kept only the in-frame ones, dropping some. The data show over 100,000 clones, with about 89% seen just once and around 7% held by the top ten. CDR1 is MNHEY, CDR2 SVGEGT, per germline. The CDR3 covers 14 residues. The ends were cut back, 5 bases at V and 0 bases at J, with 8 bases in the middle. The data stem from a study of T cell responses to AZD1222 COVID-19 vaccine. J is TRBJ1-5 and V is TRBV6-2 or TRBV6-3; D remains unclear. The sequences come from peripheral blood, collected on day 0 of AZD1222 vaccination. This TCR derives from an adult in good health. The CDR3 spells CASSIGDSNQPQHF. The DNA for the CDR3 is TGTGCCAGCAGTATTGGAGATAGCAATCAGCCCCAGCATTTT.